The 9 T cell receptor beta chains below all came from one sample that was sequenced in a study of long-term antiretroviral therapy in people with HIV. The run of the v3.0 immunoSEQ assay was at survey level. This table comes from immunoSEQ multiplex PCR, and its TCRdb copy is limited to in-frame clones, with some not included. Counted here are about 27,000 clones, 60% to 85% occurring once; the ten biggest clones make up 11%. This sample comprised unsorted PBMCs, obtained 2.1 years after starting antiretroviral therapy. The receptors shown here come from a man aged 25-45 years with HIV.

The chain joins TRBV9 to TRBJ2-7, with TRBD2 matching 7 bases. Per the germline V gene, CDR1 is SGDLS and CDR2 is YYNGEE. This CDR3 is built from 12 residues. Trimming removed 5 bases from V and 4 bases from J; junction bases left unmatched: 3. In DNA form, the CDR3 reads TGTGCCAGCAGTGGGGGGGGGTACGAGCAGTACTTC. Translation: CASSGGGYEQYF.

The chain combines TRBV15 with TRBJ1-4; the D gene is possibly TRBD1 (6 bases). The V gene's germline CDR1 is LNHNV and CDR2 YYDKDF (reference sequence). Trimming stripped 5 bases from V and 5 bases from J, with 12 bases between. There are 14 residues in the CDR3. The CDR3 region has the DNA TGTGCCACCAGCCGAGGTCAGGGGAATGAAAAACTGTTTTTT. Its translation: CATSRGQGNEKLFF.

The chain joins TRBV5-1 to TRBJ2-1; D is ambiguous. Germline CDR1 reads SGHRS; CDR2 reads YFSETQ. Trimming shortened V by 0 bases and J by 0 bases, and 7 bases separated the two germline ends. The CDR3 contains 15 residues. The CDR3 loop is CASSLEASSYNEQFF. The CDR3 DNA is TGCGCCAGCAGCTTGGAGGCTAGCTCCTACAATGAGCAGTTCTTC. Filled out from reference TRBV5-1 and TRBJ2-1, the complete variable domain reads KAGVTQTPRYLIKTRGQQVTLSCSPISGHRSVSWYQQTPGQGLQFLFEYFSETQRNKGNFPGRFSGRQFSNSRSEMNVSTLELGDSALYLCASSLEASSYNEQFFGPGTRLTVL.

The V call is TRBV5-6, the J call TRBJ2-5; D possibly corresponds to TRBD1 (5 bases). The CDR3 totals 13 residues. CDR1 and CDR2 (germline): SGHDT, YYEEEE. V lost 1 base and J 6 bases, leaving 10 bases between the germline ends. CDR3 in amino acids: CASSLSRGKTQYF. Written as DNA, the CDR3 is TGTGCCAGCAGCTTGAGTAGGGGCAAGACCCAGTACTTC.

The chain uses TRBV18 and TRBJ1-5, with unresolved D. The CDR3 has 12 residues. The V end lost 3 bases, the J end lost 7 bases, and 7 bases lay between the germline ends. Germline loops: CDR1 KGHSH, CDR2 LQKENI. In DNA form, the CDR3 reads TGTGCCAGCTCACCGGCCGGCCAGCCCCAGCATTTT. It translates to CASSPAGQPQHF.

V gene TRBV12-5 combines with J gene TRBJ2-7; D gene ambiguous. Germline V gives CDR1 LGHNT, CDR2 FRNRAP. Trimming stripped 0 bases from V and 5 bases from J, with 11 bases between. The CDR3 runs 14 residues. The CDR3 sequence: CASGLVRQDHEQYF. CDR3 coding DNA: TGTGCTAGTGGTTTGGTACGTCAGGACCACGAGCAGTACTTC.

V gene TRBV7-2 combines with J gene TRBJ2-5, with 8 bases matching TRBD2. V lost 4 bases, J lost 5 bases, and 12 bases stayed unmatched. Germline CDR1 SGHTA, CDR2 FQGNSA. This CDR3 is 16 amino acids long. CDR3 region: CASSSGLVISSETQYF. The CDR3 coding sequence is TGTGCCAGCAGCTCGGGACTAGTCATAAGTTCGGAGACCCAGTACTTC.

The chain has TRBV9 and TRBJ2-1; perhaps TRBD2 as D (7 bases). The CDR3 consists of 14 residues. Deletions cut 3 bases from V and 15 bases from J, with 22 bases between. CDR1 and CDR2 from the germline V gene are SGDLS and YYNGEE. CDR3 protein: CASSEGGQVRDRFF. CDR3 sequence (DNA): TGTGCCAGCAGCGAGGGGGGGCAGGTCAGGGATCGGTTCTTC. The full variable domain, with the rest looked up from reference TRBV9 and TRBJ2-1, is DSGVTQTPKHLITATGQRVTLRCSPRSGDLSVYWYQQSLDQGLQFLIQYYNGEERAKGNILERFSAQQFPDLHSELNLSSLELGDSALYFCASSEGGQVRDRFFGPGTRLTVL.

The chain is built from TRBV7-9 and TRBJ1-1; D is uncertain. V was shortened by 4 bases and J by 4 bases, with 10 bases between the two germline ends. CDR1 SEHNR and CDR2 FQNEAQ come from the germline V gene (reference sequence). This CDR3 has 13 amino acids. This CDR3 reads CASSSSDSTEAFF. In DNA, the CDR3 is TGTGCCAGCAGCTCCTCGGATAGCACTGAAGCTTTCTTT.